These 14 T cell receptor beta chains came from one sample sequenced in a study of response to subunit inactivated influenza vaccine (dated by TCRdb to the late 2010s). The library came from RT-PCR. Sequencing was performed on an Illumina HiSeq 2500. The public reads were reanalyzed by TCRdb: fastp trimming at Q25, MiXCR alignment, in-frame beta chains only. Rows matching on CDR3 protein sequence are summarized as one entry with the most common DNA and genes. For this sample the table gives around 750,000 distinct CDR3 sequences, of which 21% were detected only once. Roughly 10% of the sample comes from the top ten. The sample was PBMCs from blood, taken more than 4 days after vaccination. The receptors were gathered from a man in his forties or fifties who received an inactivated influenza vaccine. Donor details come from another sample of the same person, matched by shared clones.

This clonotype has at least ten counts. J is TRBJ2-1 and V is TRBV27; 11 positions match TRBD2. CDR1 is MNHEY, CDR2 SMNVEV, per germline (reference sequence). The trim removed 2 bases at V and 0 bases at J, leaving 3 bases unmatched. The CDR3 contains 17 residues. The CDR3 region is CASSLTSGGYSYNEQFF. The CDR3, as DNA: TGTGCCAGCAGTTTAACTAGCGGGGGCTACTCCTACAATGAGCAGTTCTTC.

In its sample, this clonotype was seen a few times. The J gene is TRBJ2-5, the V gene TRBV29-1; unclear D gene. The CDR3 is 10 residues long. V was trimmed by 6 bases and J by 3 bases, leaving 5 bases between them. CDR1 and CDR2 from the germline V gene are SQVTM and ANQGSEA. The CDR3 reads CSVAKETQYF. Here the CDR3 DNA reads TGCAGCGTCGCGAAAGAGACCCAGTACTTC.

This clonotype was seen a few times. The chain has TRBV20-1 and TRBJ1-5; D is ambiguous. Germline V CDR1 and CDR2: DFQATT, SNEGSKA (reference sequence). V dropped 3 bases and J dropped 5 bases, with 8 bases sitting between them. This CDR3 comprises 12 residues. Written as DNA, the CDR3 is TGCAGTGCTAGTTCAGAGCATCAGCCCCAGCATTTT. It encodes CSASSEHQPQHF.

The gene calls are TRBV6-2 or TRBV6-3 and TRBJ2-1, with 7 bases aligning to TRBD1. V shed 6 bases and J 8 bases; nucleotides not matched to a gene: 7. The germline CDR1 and CDR2 sequences are MNHEY and SVGEGT. This CDR3 is 13 amino acids long. CDR3 sequence (DNA): TGTGCCAGCAGACGACAGGGTCGGGATGAGCAGTTCTTC. Residues: CASRRQGRDEQFF.

This CDR3 is CAISEPSLSHEQFF. As DNA, the CDR3 is TGTGCCATCAGTGAGCCTAGCCTCTCCCATGAGCAGTTCTTC. This chain connects TRBV10-3 to TRBJ2-1; D perhaps matches TRBD2 (5 bases). Germline CDR1 is ENHRY and CDR2 is SYGVKD. This CDR3 comprises 14 residues. Between the trimmed V and J ends, which lost 2 bases and 8 bases, there was a span of 13 bases.

V usage is TRBV28 and J usage is TRBJ2-3, with 7 nucleotides matching TRBD1. V shed 5 bases, J shed 6 bases, and the junction held 11 bases outside the gene matches. This CDR3 has 15 residues. Germline assignment: CDR1 MDHEN and CDR2 SYDVKM. The CDR3 region is CASSPGTVGRDTQYF. Here the CDR3 DNA reads TGTGCCAGCAGTCCCGGGACAGTGGGAAGGGATACGCAGTATTTT.

Only a few counts were recorded for this clonotype. The chain uses TRBV18 and TRBJ1-1; no definite D call. The length of the CDR3 is 13 residues. The V end was cut by 3 bases, the J end by 6 bases, with 11 bases between. The germline gives CDR1 KGHSH, CDR2 LQKENI. The CDR3 loop is CASSPFLGAEAFF. The CDR3 nucleotides are TGTGCCAGCTCACCCTTTTTGGGCGCTGAAGCTTTCTTT.

This clonotype came up a few times. CDR3 DNA: TGTGCCATCAGTGGGGGACAGGGAGGCGAGCAGTACTTC. Protein sequence: CAISGGQGGEQYF. This chain connects TRBV10-3 to TRBJ2-7; 9 nucleotides align to TRBD1. CDR1 is ENHRY and CDR2 is SYGVKD in the germline V gene. After removal of 4 bases from V and 6 bases from J, the junction contained 4 bases not matched to a gene. This CDR3 is 13 amino acids long.

The rearrangement links TRBV5-5 to TRBJ1-4; D remains ambiguous. Trimming removed 0 bases from V and 5 bases from J, with 8 bases in between. This CDR3 region has 14 residues. Germline lookup yields CDR1 SGHKS and CDR2 YYEKEE (reference sequence). CDR3 amino acids: CASSLVPGNEKLFF. CDR3 sequence (DNA): TGTGCCAGCAGCTTGGTCCCTGGAAATGAAAAACTGTTTTTT.

This clonotype showed up just a few times. The chain links TRBV24-1 to TRBJ2-1, with D perhaps being TRBD1 or TRBD2 (5 bases each). The V end lost 0 bases, the J end lost 8 bases, and 10 bases lay between the germline ends. The CDR3 length is 14 residues. CDR1 is KGHDR, CDR2 SFDVKD, per germline. The CDR3 loop is CATSDLRGGYEQFF. CDR3 sequence (DNA): TGTGCCACCAGTGATTTGCGGGGCGGCTATGAGCAGTTCTTC.

V usage is TRBV12-3 or TRBV12-4 and J usage is TRBJ1-1; D perhaps matches TRBD1 (6 bases). CDR3 length: 14 amino acids. Trimming left V 7 bases short and J 1 base short, with 13 bases between. In DNA form, the CDR3 reads TGTGCCAGCACCTTGGGACACCAGAACACTGAAGCTTTCTTT. Translation gives CASTLGHQNTEAFF.

This clonotype was counted between two and nine times. The J gene is TRBJ2-7, the V gene TRBV5-1, with 9 bases that match TRBD2. After removal of 4 bases from V and 3 bases from J, the junction contained 8 bases not matched to a gene. Germline V gene lookup returns CDR1 SGHRS and CDR2 YFSETQ. The CDR3 is 15 amino acids. The CDR3 coding sequence is TGCGCCAGCAGCGTCGGACTAGCGCAACTCTACGAGCAGTACTTC. Translation gives CASSVGLAQLYEQYF.

The V gene is TRBV5-1, the J gene TRBJ2-1, with D perhaps matching TRBD1 or TRBD2 (5 bases each). The CDR3 is 13 residues long. Germline V lookup: CDR1 SGHRS, CDR2 YFSETQ. V dropped 4 bases and J dropped 9 bases, with 14 bases sitting between them. The CDR3 nucleotides are TGCGCCAGCAGCCTGAACGTGGGGGTTGAGCAGTTCTTC. It specifies CASSLNVGVEQFF.

This clonotype has a handful of counts. The chain is built from TRBV20-1 and TRBJ2-5; the D is unclear. This CDR3 is 14 amino acids long. V was pared by 0 bases and J by 2 bases, with 10 bases between. From germline, CDR1 is DFQATT and CDR2 SNEGSKA (reference sequence). The CDR3 nucleotides are TGCAGTGCTAGAGATCCGCAGGAACAAGAGACCCAGTACTTC. It encodes CSARDPQEQETQYF.